This T cell receptor (beta chain) is drawn from a study of cytomegalovirus exposure and HLA in healthy donors. V was clipped by 3 bases and J by 0 bases, with 6 bases between them. The CDR3 has 14 residues. The V gene's germline CDR1 is MDHEN and CDR2 SYDVKM. PCR used 60 Vbeta primers and 13 Jbeta primers. Profiling relied on immunoSEQ multiplex PCR, and the TCRdb table lists in-frame clones only, not all of them. This table holds 78,000 or so clones, approximately 88% found once. The clonotype originates from a woman aged 45-65 years in good health and CMV-seronegative. Sequenced material: PBMCs. The V and J genes are TRBV28 and TRBJ1-5; D gene ambiguous. As DNA, the CDR3 is TGTGCCAGCAGTTTTGAGGGTAGCAATCAGCCCCAGCATTTT. Translation: CASSFEGSNQPQHF.